These 25 T cell receptor beta chains were all obtained from the same sample, sequenced in a study of T cells after yellow fever vaccination. TCRdb passed the 5' RACE reads through MiXCR, listing each CDR3 protein once. The sample includes around 320,000 distinct CDR3 sequences, less than 9.5% seen only once; the top ten take about 3%. Here the sequenced sample was CD4+ T cells sorted from PBMCs, taken 5 days after the yellow fever booster vaccination. The receptors here all came from a man between 18 and 29 years old who received the YFV17D yellow fever vaccine.

The V gene is TRBV6-5, the J gene TRBJ2-2; perhaps D is TRBD1 or TRBD2 (5 bases each). Germline loops: CDR1 MNHEY, CDR2 SVGAGI. The CDR3 consists of 16 residues. Deletions cut 6 bases from V and 5 bases from J, with 19 bases between. CDR3 nucleotide sequence: TGTGCCAGCAGCTCCCGTTGGGGCTCGGGGACCGGGGAGCTGTTTTTT. Encoded protein: CASSSRWGSGTGELFF.

This chain connects TRBV18 to TRBJ2-7; perhaps TRBD1 as D (5 bases). Germline V gene data show CDR1 as KGHSH and CDR2 as LQKENI. This CDR3 region has 15 residues. With 8 bases removed from V and 7 bases from J, the gap between germline ends came to 24 bases. CDR3 DNA: TGTGCCAGCACCAGCGTCCAGGGAACGGTAGCAGAGCAGTACTTC. This gives the protein CASTSVQGTVAEQYF.

This clonotype has a handful of counts. The chain links TRBV2 to TRBJ2-7, with TRBD1 matching over 8 bases. The J segment lost 4 bases and the V segment lost 2 bases, leaving 4 bases of the junction unmatched. The CDR3 totals 14 residues. Germline V gene lookup returns CDR1 SNHLY and CDR2 FYNNEI. This CDR3 reads CASSEQGAWYEQYF. The CDR3, as DNA: TGTGCCAGCAGTGAACAGGGGGCGTGGTACGAGCAGTACTTC.

This sequence joins TRBV7-6 and TRBJ2-5, with 11 bases matching TRBD2. The CDR3 runs to 16 residues. Germline V gives CDR1 SGHVS, CDR2 FNYEAQ. Trimming removed 2 bases from V and 5 bases from J; junction bases left unmatched: 7. For the CDR3, the DNA is TGTGCCAGCAGCTTAAATAGCGGGGGGGCCGGTGAGACCCAGTACTTC. Its protein product is CASSLNSGGAGETQYF.

The V gene is TRBV18, the J gene TRBJ1-6; no clear D gene. The V gene's germline CDR1 is KGHSH and CDR2 LQKENI. Trimming pared 3 bases from V and 7 bases from J, leaving 13 bases between. The CDR3 consists of 15 residues. CDR3 nucleotide sequence: TGTGCCAGCTCACCCCTGCAGACGGAAAATTCACCCCTCCACTTT. Protein product: CASSPLQTENSPLHF.

This clonotype showed up many times. The V and J genes are TRBV7-2 and TRBJ2-7; 8 nucleotides match TRBD1. Germline V gives CDR1 SGHTA, CDR2 FQGNSA. V gave up 1 base and J gave up 0 bases; unmatched junction bases: 2. This CDR3 has 15 amino acids. The CDR3 loop is CASSLVTGGSYEQYF. In DNA, the CDR3 is TGTGCCAGCAGCTTAGTCACAGGGGGCTCCTACGAGCAGTACTTC.

This rearrangement joins TRBV4-1 to TRBJ1-2; 8 bases match TRBD1. The CDR3 loop spans 14 amino acids. Germline lookup yields CDR1 MGHRA and CDR2 YSYEKL. V lost 6 bases to trimming and J lost 4 bases; unmatched junction nucleotides: 7. The CDR3 nucleotides read TGCGCCAGCAGGAGCGGACAGGGCGGCTATGGCTACACCTTC. Translated, it gives CASRSGQGGYGYTF.

This clonotype was detected many times. The chain joins TRBV4-3 to TRBJ2-3; D not certain. CDR1 and CDR2 (germline): LGHNA, YSLEER. The CDR3 spans 13 residues. With 0 bases removed from V and 6 bases from J, the gap between germline ends came to 7 bases. The CDR3 is CASSQETWDTQYF. The DNA of the CDR3 is TGCGCCAGCAGCCAAGAAACGTGGGATACGCAGTATTTT.

The CDR3, as DNA: TGTGCCAGCTCACCAGCGGCAGCCTACAATGAGCAGTTCTTC. Amino acids: CASSPAAAYNEQFF. This chain connects TRBV18 to TRBJ2-1; unclear D gene. Trimming shortened V by 2 bases and J by 2 bases, and 7 bases separated the two germline ends. Germline CDR1 is KGHSH and CDR2 is LQKENI. The CDR3 is 14 residues long.

There are many counts of this clonotype. The chain employs TRBV7-3 and TRBJ2-1, with D maybe TRBD1 (6 bases). CDR1 is SGHTA, CDR2 FQGTGA, per germline. The ends were cut back, 3 bases at V and 4 bases at J, with 10 bases in the middle. This CDR3 spans 14 amino acids. The CDR3: CASSFGTPYNEQFF. The CDR3 DNA reads as TGTGCCAGCAGCTTTGGGACACCATACAATGAGCAGTTCTTC.

The rearrangement links TRBV20-1 to TRBJ2-5; the match to TRBD2 covers 10 bases. The CDR3 has 14 residues. Germline CDR1 reads DFQATT; CDR2 reads SNEGSKA (reference sequence). The V and J ends lost 4 bases and 2 bases, in that order; junction bases with no gene match: 4. CDR3 loop: CSAILAGTQETQYF. Written as DNA, the CDR3 is TGCAGTGCTATACTAGCGGGAACGCAAGAGACCCAGTACTTC.

The J gene is TRBJ1-1, the V gene TRBV29-1; D call uncertain. The germline V gene has CDR1 SQVTM and CDR2 ANQGSEA. V was pared by 7 bases and J by 1 base, with 13 bases between. This CDR3 contains 13 residues. CDR3 sequence: CSAFPTENTEAFF. CDR3 bases: TGCAGCGCCTTCCCGACGGAGAACACTGAAGCTTTCTTT.

This sequence joins TRBV4-1 and TRBJ2-2, with TRBD2 matching 12 bases. The CDR3 sequence is 16 residues long. The V gene end was trimmed by 6 bases and the J gene end by 5 bases; junction bases not matched to a gene: 7. Germline CDR1 is MGHRA and CDR2 is YSYEKL. Written as DNA, the CDR3 is TGCGCCAGCAGACGCGGACTAGCGGGGTTAACCGGGGAGCTGTTTTTT. Its protein is CASRRGLAGLTGELFF.

This clonotype was seen ten or more times. The chain couples TRBV7-2 to TRBJ1-5; possibly TRBD1 for D (5 bases). Between the trimmed V and J ends, which lost 1 base and 4 bases, there was a span of 14 bases. Per the germline V gene, CDR1 is SGHTA and CDR2 is FQGNSA. The CDR3 totals 16 residues. DNA of the CDR3: TGTGCCAGCAGCTTAGGGGGGTCAGGGAGTAATCAGCCCCAGCATTTT. This translates into CASSLGGSGSNQPQHF.

This clonotype was seen only a few times. The DNA for the CDR3 is TGTGCCACCAGTGATTACAAAGATACGCAGTATTTT. Amino acids: CATSDYKDTQYF. The rearrangement links TRBV24-1 to TRBJ2-3; D unresolved. Germline lookup yields CDR1 KGHDR and CDR2 SFDVKD. Trimming removed 2 bases from V and 5 bases from J, with 4 bases in between. CDR3 size: 12 residues.

This clonotype was counted between two and nine times. This chain connects TRBV7-9 to TRBJ2-5, with 14 nucleotides matching TRBD2. This CDR3 is built from 17 residues. J was trimmed by 4 bases and V by 1 base; bases with no gene match: 5. The germline V gene encodes CDR1 SEHNR and CDR2 FQNEAQ (reference sequence). The CDR3 nucleotides are TGTGCCAGCAGCTTAGGCGGACTAGCGGGGGGCGCAGAGACCCAGTACTTC. Translated: CASSLGGLAGGAETQYF.

This clonotype was observed many times. V gene TRBV29-1 combines with J gene TRBJ1-1, with 8 bases lining up with TRBD1. Germline trimming cut 6 bases from V and 2 bases from J; bases unmatched to any gene: 5. The CDR3 has 13 amino acids. CDR1 is SQVTM, CDR2 ANQGSEA, per germline. CDR3 loop: CSVTRGRNTEAFF. In DNA, the CDR3 is TGCAGCGTAACCAGGGGGCGTAACACTGAAGCTTTCTTT. Complete variable domain (other parts from reference TRBV29-1 and TRBJ1-1): SAVISQKPSRDICQRGTSLTIQCQVDSQVTMMFWYRQQPGQSLTLIATANQGSEATYESGFVIDKFPISRPNLTFSTLTVSNMSPEDSSIYLCSVTRGRNTEAFFGQGTRLTVV.

This clonotype was counted ten times or more. The V gene is TRBV12-3 or TRBV12-4, the J gene TRBJ1-1; D perhaps matches TRBD1 (6 bases). V was trimmed by 4 bases and J by 2 bases, leaving 11 bases between them. The CDR3 totals 14 residues. CDR3 nucleotide sequence: TGTGCCAGCAGTTCCGGGACACTTAACACTGAAGCTTTCTTT. Translated: CASSSGTLNTEAFF.

The chain has TRBV20-1 and TRBJ1-1, with D unclear. This CDR3 is built from 13 residues. In germline, CDR1 is DFQATT, CDR2 SNEGSKA (reference sequence). Trimming shortened V by 5 bases and J by 2 bases, and 12 bases separated the two germline ends. The CDR3 protein is CSACPNLNTEAFF. CDR3 in DNA: TGCAGTGCTTGCCCAAACCTAAACACTGAAGCTTTCTTT.

The CDR3 loop reads CASSWGEGQPQHF. In nucleotides, the CDR3 is TGTGCCAGCAGTTGGGGTGAGGGGCAGCCCCAGCATTTT. The chain uses TRBV12-3 or TRBV12-4 and TRBJ1-5; a weak D match, TRBD1 (5 bases). This CDR3 comprises 13 residues. The V end lost 4 bases, the J end lost 7 bases, and 11 bases lay between the germline ends.

This clonotype was counted a few times. The chain combines TRBV27 with TRBJ1-2, with D perhaps matching TRBD1 (5 bases). The V and J ends lost 6 bases and 1 base respectively, with 9 bases between them. CDR3 length equals 13 residues. Germline V CDR1 and CDR2: MNHEY, SMNVEV (reference sequence). CDR3 sequence (DNA): TGTGCCAGCAGAGGGACCTTTAACTATGGCTACACCTTC. It is translated as CASRGTFNYGYTF.

The chain uses TRBV7-9 and TRBJ1-6, with 10 bases identical to TRBD1. Looked up from germline, CDR1 is SEHNR and CDR2 is FQNEAQ (reference sequence). This CDR3 spans 15 amino acids. V gave up 5 bases and J gave up 7 bases; unmatched junction bases: 5. This chain's CDR3 is CASSGPTGGNSPLHF. The CDR3 DNA reads TGTGCCAGCAGCGGACCGACAGGGGGCAATTCACCCCTCCACTTT. Using reference TRBV7-9 and TRBJ1-6 for the parts outside the CDR3, the full variable domain is DTGVSQNPRHKITKRGQNVTFRCDPISEHNRLYWYRQTLGQGPEFLTYFQNEAQLEKSRLLSDRFSAERPKGSFSTLEIQRTEQGDSAMYLCASSGPTGGNSPLHFGNGTRLTVT.

The table lists this clonotype with a few counts. The J gene is TRBJ2-2, the V gene TRBV19, with no clear D. Deletions cut 4 bases from V and 1 base from J, with 4 bases between. This CDR3 is 13 amino acids long. The V gene's germline CDR1 is LNHDA and CDR2 SQIVND (reference sequence). CDR3 loop: CASSTRNTGELFF. CDR3 nucleotide sequence: TGTGCCAGTAGTACCAGGAACACCGGGGAGCTGTTTTTT.

The J gene is TRBJ2-3, the V gene TRBV19; the D gene could be TRBD1 or TRBD2 (5 bases each). This CDR3 has 15 residues. Germline CDR1 reads LNHDA; CDR2 reads SQIVND (reference sequence). Trimming removed 8 bases at V and 2 bases at J, with 17 bases between. DNA of the CDR3: TGTGCCAGTCGTGGAGTGGGGACGACCACAGATACGCAGTATTTT. This encodes CASRGVGTTTDTQYF.

In its sample, this clonotype was seen many times. The rearrangement joins TRBV7-2 to TRBJ1-6, with D hard to call. The CDR3 totals 14 residues. Germline loops: CDR1 SGHTA, CDR2 FQGNSA. V was shortened by 4 bases and J by 8 bases, with 12 bases between the two germline ends. In DNA, the CDR3 is TGTGCCAGCAGCTGGGTTACAGTGGATTCACCCCTCCACTTT. It encodes CASSWVTVDSPLHF.